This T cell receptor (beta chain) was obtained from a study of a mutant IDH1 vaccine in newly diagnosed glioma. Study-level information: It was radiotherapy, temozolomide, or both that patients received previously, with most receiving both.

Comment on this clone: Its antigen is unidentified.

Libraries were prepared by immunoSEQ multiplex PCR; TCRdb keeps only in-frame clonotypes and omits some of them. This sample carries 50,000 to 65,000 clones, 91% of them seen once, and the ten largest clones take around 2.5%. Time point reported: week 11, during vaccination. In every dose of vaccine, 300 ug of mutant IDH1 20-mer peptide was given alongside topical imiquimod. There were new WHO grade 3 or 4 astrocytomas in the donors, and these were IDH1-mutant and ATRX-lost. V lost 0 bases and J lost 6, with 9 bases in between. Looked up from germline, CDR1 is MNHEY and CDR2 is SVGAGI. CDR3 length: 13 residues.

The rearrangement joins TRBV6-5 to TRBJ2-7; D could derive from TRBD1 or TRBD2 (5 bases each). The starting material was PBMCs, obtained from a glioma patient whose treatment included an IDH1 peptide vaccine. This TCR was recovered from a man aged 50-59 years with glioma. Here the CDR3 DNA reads TGTGCCAGCAGTTACTCGGGGGATCTCGAGCAGTACTTC. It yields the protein CASSYSGDLEQYF.